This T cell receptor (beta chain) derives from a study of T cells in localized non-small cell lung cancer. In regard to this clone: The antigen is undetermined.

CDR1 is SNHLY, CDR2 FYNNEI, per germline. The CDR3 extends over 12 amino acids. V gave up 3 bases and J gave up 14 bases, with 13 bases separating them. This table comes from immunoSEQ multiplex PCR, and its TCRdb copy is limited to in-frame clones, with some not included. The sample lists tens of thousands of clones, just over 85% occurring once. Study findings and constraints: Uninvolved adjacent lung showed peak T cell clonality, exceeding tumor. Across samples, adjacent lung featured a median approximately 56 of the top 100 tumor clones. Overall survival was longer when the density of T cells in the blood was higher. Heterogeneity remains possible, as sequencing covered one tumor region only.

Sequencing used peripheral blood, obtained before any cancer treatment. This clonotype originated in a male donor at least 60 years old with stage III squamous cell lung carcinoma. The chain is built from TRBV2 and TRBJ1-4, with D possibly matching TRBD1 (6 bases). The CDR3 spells CASSEGAGLLFF. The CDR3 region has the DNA TGTGCCAGCAGTGAGGGGGCTGGTTTGCTGTTTTTT.